Shown below are 29 T cell receptor beta chains from a single sample sequenced in a study of T-cell memory formation after mild COVID-19. MiXCR, applied by TCRdb to the 5' RACE reads, yields one record per CDR3 protein. The sample holds 190,000 or so distinct CDR3 sequences; more than 25% are singletons and the top ten take roughly an eighth. Material for sequencing was PBMCs or a T cell subset sorted from them (not recorded which). These receptors all stem from an adult woman who had mild COVID-19 (a few samples of this study predate the infection). Cell type and time point are not known.

This clonotype appeared a few times. This rearrangement joins TRBV3-1 to TRBJ2-1; no clear D gene. The CDR3 sequence is 12 residues long. The ends were cut back, 4 bases at V and 15 bases at J, with 16 bases in the middle. From germline, CDR1 is LGHDT and CDR2 YNNKEL (reference sequence). The CDR3 DNA reads as TGTGCCAGCAGCCCGACTCCCTCTAGAAGGTTCTTC. This translates into CASSPTPSRRFF.

This clonotype was counted a few times. This sequence joins TRBV7-9 and TRBJ1-6; tentatively, D is TRBD1 (5 bases). This CDR3 region has 14 residues. The germline CDR1 and CDR2 sequences are SEHNR and FQNEAQ (reference sequence). Trimming left V 5 bases short and J 8 bases short, with 13 bases between. CDR3 nucleotides: TGTGCCAGCAGCCCTGGGACCTTACATTCACCCCTCCACTTT. It encodes CASSPGTLHSPLHF.

The J gene is TRBJ2-5, the V gene TRBV7-2; 8 nucleotides align to TRBD1. Trimming took 6 bases from V and 5 from J; bases not matched to a gene: 11. The CDR3 contains 15 residues. Germline loops: CDR1 SGHTA, CDR2 FQGNSA. CDR3 sequence reads: CASSRATGAGETQYF. In DNA form, the CDR3 reads TGTGCCAGCAGTCGGGCGACAGGGGCCGGGGAGACCCAGTACTTC.

With regard to this clonotype: No conserved phenylalanine or tryptophan ends this CDR3, so it is likely a read error. The rearrangement uses TRBV29-1 and TRBJ2-1; D unresolved. CDR3 length: 15 amino acids. Trimming pared 7 bases from V and 4 bases from J, leaving 20 bases between. Germline loops: CDR1 SQVTM, CDR2 ANQGSEA. CDR3: CSAAGRMKKYNEQFL. CDR3 nucleotide sequence: TGCAGCGCAGCTGGACGGATGAAAAAATACAATGAGCAGTTCTTA.

The rearrangement links TRBV15 to TRBJ2-2, with D possibly being TRBD2 (5 bases). The CDR3 length is 15 residues. The V and J ends lost 0 bases and 5 bases respectively, with 10 bases between them. Germline loops: CDR1 LNHNV, CDR2 YYDKDF (reference sequence). The CDR3 DNA sequence: TGTGCCACCAGCAGAGATCGGGGTACGACCGGGGAGCTGTTTTTT. Its protein is CATSRDRGTTGELFF.

The V and J genes are TRBV15 and TRBJ2-3, with unresolved D. This CDR3 contains 15 residues. The germline V gene encodes CDR1 LNHNV and CDR2 YYDKDF (reference sequence). The V gene lost 0 bases and the J gene lost 5 bases, with 12 bases spanning the gap. CDR3 nucleotide sequence: TGTGCCACCAGCAGAGATGGTGTACCGGGAGATACGCAGTATTTT. Its protein is CATSRDGVPGDTQYF.

As DNA, the CDR3 is TGTGCCAGCAGGGACACCGGGACTACCTCCTACAATGAGCAGTTCTTC. It encodes CASRDTGTTSYNEQFF. The chain links TRBV3-1 to TRBJ2-1, with 7 bases that match TRBD2. CDR1 is LGHDT and CDR2 is YNNKEL in the germline V gene (reference sequence). The CDR3 is 16 amino acids. Trimming took 6 bases from V and 0 from J; bases not matched to a gene: 8.

This clonotype was counted between two and nine times. The J gene is TRBJ1-1, the V gene TRBV6-2 or TRBV6-3, with no clear D. Trimming removed 2 bases at V and 0 bases at J, with 7 bases between. The CDR3 extends over 14 amino acids. Germline V gene lookup returns CDR1 MNHEY and CDR2 SVGEGT. Written as DNA, the CDR3 is TGTGCCAGCAGTTACGTCACAGTGAACACTGAAGCTTTCTTT. This gives the protein CASSYVTVNTEAFF.

The chain couples TRBV6-2 or TRBV6-3 to TRBJ2-3, with 7 bases lining up with TRBD2. In germline, CDR1 is MNHEY, CDR2 SVGEGT. The ends lost 2 bases at V and 4 bases at J; junction bases unmatched: 3. CDR3 length equals 14 residues. In DNA, the CDR3 is TGTGCCAGCAGTTACGCGGGAGCGGCAGATACGCAGTATTTT. Protein sequence: CASSYAGAADTQYF.

The chain recombines TRBV6-1 with TRBJ1-2; the D is unclear. Per germline, CDR1 MNHNS and CDR2 SASEGT. The V end was cut by 5 bases, the J end by 4 bases, with 5 bases between. The CDR3 has 11 amino acids. The CDR3 nucleotides read TGTGCCAGCAGTCAATCCTATGGCTACACCTTC. Protein product: CASSQSYGYTF.

This clonotype was picked up a small number of times. The CDR3 DNA reads as TGCAGTGCATCGGGACTATACACAGATACGCAGTATTTT. This encodes CSASGLYTDTQYF. The chain employs TRBV20-1 and TRBJ2-3; TRBD2 aligns across 7 bases. V lost 6 bases, J lost 2 bases, and 5 bases stayed unmatched. This CDR3 is built from 13 residues. Germline CDR1 reads DFQATT; CDR2 reads SNEGSKA (reference sequence).

The table lists this clonotype with a few counts. The CDR3 loop reads CASTQGSSGNTIYF. The CDR3 DNA reads TGTGCCAGCACACAGGGGAGCTCTGGAAACACCATATATTTT. The chain has TRBV9 and TRBJ1-3; 7 bases are a match to TRBD1. This CDR3 contains 14 residues. V lost 6 bases to trimming and J lost 0 bases; unmatched junction nucleotides: 3. CDR1 and CDR2 from the germline V gene are SGDLS and YYNGEE.

This clonotype was found a few times. The J gene is TRBJ2-1, the V gene TRBV7-3; 10 nucleotides match TRBD1. The germline V gene encodes CDR1 SGHTA and CDR2 FQGTGA. This CDR3 comprises 18 residues. The trim removed 0 bases at V and 7 bases at J, leaving 12 bases unmatched. The CDR3 is CASSLTSAFGTGVNEQFF. CDR3 in DNA: TGTGCCAGCAGCTTAACCTCCGCCTTCGGGACAGGGGTGAATGAGCAGTTCTTC. The entire variable domain, with the rest obtained from reference TRBV7-3 and TRBJ2-1, is as follows: GAGVSQTPSNKVTEKGKYVELRCDPISGHTALYWYRQSLGQGPEFLIYFQGTGAADDSGLPNDRFFAVRPEGSVSTLKIQRTERGDSAVYLCASSLTSAFGTGVNEQFFGPGTRLTVL.

This clonotype was seen a handful of times. This sequence joins TRBV4-1 and TRBJ2-7; 8 bases fit TRBD1. Looked up from germline, CDR1 is MGHRA and CDR2 is YSYEKL. The CDR3 is 16 residues long. Trimming took 4 bases from V and 0 from J; bases not matched to a gene: 8. The CDR3 bases are TGCGCCAGCAGCCCTGGCCTAACAGGGGGCTCCTACGAGCAGTACTTC. The encoded protein is CASSPGLTGGSYEQYF.

The chain is built from TRBV27 and TRBJ2-1; the match to TRBD2 covers 9 bases. Germline trimming cut 6 bases from V and 6 bases from J; bases unmatched to any gene: 9. CDR1 is MNHEY and CDR2 is SMNVEV in the germline V gene (reference sequence). The CDR3 runs to 15 residues. The CDR3 sequence is CASSLAGRAINEQFF. The CDR3 DNA sequence: TGTGCCAGCAGCCTAGCGGGACGAGCCATCAATGAGCAGTTCTTC.

The V call is TRBV5-5, the J call TRBJ1-1; a possible D gene is TRBD1 (5 bases). V was cut by 3 bases and J by 1 base, with 10 bases left in between. Germline-derived CDR1 and CDR2 are SGHKS and YYEKEE (reference sequence). CDR3 length: 14 amino acids. CDR3 loop: CASSWGVTNTEAFF. The CDR3 DNA sequence: TGTGCCAGCAGCTGGGGGGTGACGAACACTGAAGCTTTCTTT.

This clonotype has only a few counts. This rearrangement joins TRBV5-1 to TRBJ2-5; possibly TRBD1 for D (5 bases). The V and J ends lost 2 bases and 2 bases respectively, with 16 bases between them. Germline V lookup: CDR1 SGHRS, CDR2 YFSETQ. The CDR3 spans 16 residues. Written as DNA, the CDR3 is TGCGCCAGCAGCTTCGGCCCGAGGACAACACAAGAGACCCAGTACTTC. Protein product: CASSFGPRTTQETQYF.

CDR3 coding DNA: TGTGCCAGCAGCGTAGAAGGAAGCGGGCAGTACTTC. It encodes CASSVEGSGQYF. The genes are TRBV9 and TRBJ2-7, with a weak D call TRBD2 (5 bases). The ends were cut back, 0 bases at V and 9 bases at J, with 10 bases in the middle. The germline V gene encodes CDR1 SGDLS and CDR2 YYNGEE. This CDR3 has 12 residues.

This clonotype was seen a few times. The rearrangement joins TRBV12-3 or TRBV12-4 to TRBJ2-2, with D perhaps matching TRBD1 (5 bases). The CDR3 contains 15 residues. The V end was cut by 3 bases, the J end by 3 bases, with 11 bases between. The CDR3 sequence is CASSFWEGDTGELFF. The CDR3 nucleotides are TGTGCCAGCAGTTTTTGGGAAGGGGACACCGGGGAGCTGTTTTTT.

In DNA form, the CDR3 reads TGTGCCAGCAGGAGGGAGCATGGGGTGTCCACAGATACGCAGTATTTT. Amino acid sequence: CASRREHGVSTDTQYF. The rearrangement links TRBV7-8 to TRBJ2-3, with D perhaps TRBD2 (5 bases). From germline, CDR1 is SGHVS and CDR2 FQNEAQ. Trimming took off 6 bases at V and 2 bases at J, with 18 bases between the two ends. This CDR3 is built from 16 residues.

This clonotype was recorded a few times. J is TRBJ1-2 and V is TRBV12-5; the match to TRBD1 covers 7 bases. The CDR3 has 15 residues. CDR1 is LGHNT, CDR2 FRNRAP, per germline. Trimming cost V 0 bases and J 8 bases; bases outside gene matches: 9. CDR3 region: CASGLVGGGAGGYTF. DNA for the CDR3: TGTGCTAGTGGTTTGGTAGGAGGGGGCGCAGGAGGCTACACCTTC.

The genes are TRBV6-2 or TRBV6-3 and TRBJ2-5; D gene uncertain. The CDR3 covers 12 residues. CDR1 and CDR2 (germline): MNHEY, SVGEGT. V lost 5 bases to trimming and J lost 3 bases, with 7 bases between them. The CDR3: CASSPHKETQYF. In DNA, the CDR3 is TGTGCCAGCAGTCCCCATAAAGAGACCCAGTACTTC.

This clonotype was detected only a few times. The chain joins TRBV7-2 to TRBJ2-1, with TRBD1 matching over 9 bases. This CDR3 has 14 amino acids. CDR1 and CDR2 from the germline V gene are SGHTA and FQGNSA. The ends lost 4 bases at V and 5 bases at J; junction bases unmatched: 3. The chain's CDR3 is CASSYRGRHNEQFF. CDR3 DNA: TGTGCCAGCAGCTACAGGGGGCGACACAATGAGCAGTTCTTC.

This chain links TRBV29-1 with TRBJ2-3; 9 bases are shared with TRBD2. Germline loops: CDR1 SQVTM, CDR2 ANQGSEA. The V gene end was trimmed by 7 bases and the J gene end by 1 base; junction bases not matched to a gene: 6. The CDR3 is 14 amino acids. The CDR3: CSGGVAGGTDTQYF. The CDR3 DNA reads TGCAGCGGGGGGGTAGCGGGAGGCACAGATACGCAGTATTTT.

V usage is TRBV4-3 and J usage is TRBJ2-2, with D perhaps matching TRBD1 (5 bases). There are 14 residues in the CDR3. Trimming took off 6 bases at V and 4 bases at J, with 12 bases between the two ends. Per germline, CDR1 LGHNA and CDR2 YSLEER. The CDR3 here is CASSQSRGTGELFF. In DNA, the CDR3 is TGCGCCAGCAGTCAAAGTAGGGGCACCGGGGAGCTGTTTTTT.

A note on this clonotype: Its ends do not fully match the called genes, so a read error is possible. The CDR3 region is CASSLGPRGTDTQYF. The CDR3 region has the DNA TGTGCTAGCAGCTTAGGGCCGAGGGGCACAGATACGCAGTATTTT. The gene calls are TRBV7-7 and TRBJ2-3, with D perhaps matching TRBD2 (5 bases). The germline gives CDR1 SSHAT, CDR2 FNYEAQ (reference sequence). The CDR3 is 15 amino acids.

This clonotype was found a few times. The chain is built from TRBV15 and TRBJ2-7; D may be TRBD2 (6 bases). The germline V gene has CDR1 LNHNV and CDR2 YYDKDF (reference sequence). Deletions cut 0 bases from V and 1 base from J, with 10 bases between. CDR3 length: 15 residues. The CDR3 here is CATSRDRGTSYEQYF. The CDR3 coding sequence is TGTGCCACCAGCAGAGATCGAGGGACTTCCTACGAGCAGTACTTC.

CDR3 coding DNA: TGCAGTGCTAGAGAGCAGTGGAACACTGAAGCTTTCTTT. Translated: CSAREQWNTEAFF. The V call is TRBV20-1, the J call TRBJ1-1; D uncertain. Germline CDR1 DFQATT, CDR2 SNEGSKA (reference sequence). The CDR3 is 13 amino acids. V lost 0 bases to trimming and J lost 1 base, with 6 bases between them.

The genes are TRBV9 and TRBJ2-3; tentatively, D is TRBD1 (6 bases). Per germline, CDR1 SGDLS and CDR2 YYNGEE. V was trimmed by 0 bases and J by 2 bases, leaving 10 bases between them. CDR3 length: 15 amino acids. Here the CDR3 DNA reads TGTGCCAGCAGCGTAGCGGACAGCATCACAGATACGCAGTATTTT. Translation: CASSVADSITDTQYF.